Listed here are 5 T cell receptor beta chains from one sample, sequenced in a study of blood T cell repertoires in COVID-19. Here immunoSEQ multiplex PCR was the method, and the copy in TCRdb shows in-frame clones only, minus some. Of fewer than 350,000 clones listed, about 88% were seen once; the top ten hold about an eighth. The sample was peripheral blood. The receptor set was obtained from a woman between 70 and 85 years old with COVID-19, enrolled during active disease.

The genes are TRBV4-3 and TRBJ1-2, with a tentative D call TRBD1 (5 bases). The CDR3 totals 15 residues. Trimming left V 0 bases short and J 4 bases short, with 12 bases between. CDR1 and CDR2 from the germline V gene are LGHNA and YSLEER. CDR3: CASSQERGSGYGYTF. CDR3 DNA: TGCGCCAGCAGCCAAGAAAGGGGAAGTGGCTATGGCTACACCTTC.

A note on this clone: Within the sample, other DNA sequences also encode this same CDR3. This chain links TRBV5-1 with TRBJ2-1; D is uncertain. The V end lost 0 bases, the J end lost 6 bases, and 4 bases lay between the germline ends. Germline CDR1 is SGHRS and CDR2 is YFSETQ. The CDR3 loop spans 12 amino acids. CDR3 DNA sequence: TGCGCCAGCAGCTTGGCCGGCAATGAGCAGTTCTTC. Translation gives CASSLAGNEQFF.

The chain carries TRBV5-4 and TRBJ1-4; 8 bases map to TRBD1. The CDR3 consists of 13 residues. Germline loops: CDR1 SGHNT, CDR2 YYREEE (reference sequence). V lost 4 bases to trimming and J lost 7 bases; unmatched junction nucleotides: 3. The CDR3 loop is CASSSDRGEKLFF. The CDR3 DNA sequence: TGTGCCAGCAGCAGCGACAGGGGTGAAAAACTGTTTTTT.

The V gene is TRBV3-1 (or the pseudogene TRBV3-2), the J gene TRBJ2-3, with TRBD2 matching 9 bases. Unmatched junction bases numbered 9, after V lost 0 bases and J lost 5 bases. The CDR3 totals 17 residues. Germline V gene lookup returns CDR1 LGHDT and CDR2 YNNKEL (reference sequence). The DNA for the CDR3 is TGTGCCAGCAGCCAAGAGGGCGGGGGGGCCGGAGGAGATACGCAGTATTTT. The encoded protein is CASSQEGGGAGGDTQYF.

The V gene is TRBV10-3, the J gene TRBJ1-1; D unresolved. The CDR3 runs to 14 residues. Germline V gives CDR1 ENHRY, CDR2 SYGVKD. Trimming cost V 5 bases and J 8 bases, with 18 bases left between them. The chain's CDR3 is CAISPSRDTTEAFF. CDR3 DNA sequence: TGTGCCATCAGTCCCTCCCGGGATACCACCGAAGCTTTCTTT.